What follows are 14 T cell receptor beta chains derived from one specimen sequenced in a study of T cells in Graves' hyperthyroidism and ophthalmopathy (dated by TCRdb to about 2019). Libraries were made using multiplex PCR. Sequencing took place on an Illumina HiSeq 2000. The TCR beta CDR3 regions were amplified from the RNA transcripts. A first-round RT-PCR of the TCR CDR3 used the HTBI primer set with the Qiagen OneStep RT-PCR kit. TCRdb reran the public reads through fastp at Q25 and MiXCR, keeping productive beta chains. Every CDR3 protein is listed once, alongside the most common genes and DNA of its rows. The sample table lists some 700,000 distinct CDR3 sequences, 15% to 20% of them with a count of one. The top ten clonotypes cover around 15% of the sample. The sequenced material came from blood. Receptors were obtained from a man aged 50-59 years with Graves' hyperthyroidism.

This clonotype was picked up many times. Relative to the germline gene, one junction end is altered; a read error may explain this. CDR3 protein: CSVEDIVGNGYTF. The CDR3 bases are TGCAGCGTCGAAGACATAGTAGGCAATGGCTACACCTTC. This chain uses TRBV29-1 with TRBJ1-2; no firm D call. This CDR3 spans 13 amino acids. Germline lookup yields CDR1 SQVTM and CDR2 ANQGSEA.

This clonotype was seen repeatedly, ten times or more. The chain uses TRBV10-3 and TRBJ2-3; 8 bases align to TRBD1. Germline CDR1 reads ENHRY; CDR2 reads SYGVKD. The CDR3 has 13 residues. V shed 6 bases and J 1 base; nucleotides not matched to a gene: 0. CDR3 amino acids: CAIRTGGTDTQYF. The CDR3 nucleotides read TGTGCCATCAGGACAGGGGGCACAGATACGCAGTATTTT.

This clonotype came up many times. The chain has TRBV20-1 and TRBJ2-3, with 8 bases that match TRBD2. The ends lost 5 bases at V and 2 bases at J; junction bases unmatched: 6. The CDR3 runs 14 residues. Germline CDR1 DFQATT, CDR2 SNEGSKA (reference sequence). The CDR3 sequence: CSADSLAVTDTQYF. DNA for the CDR3: TGCAGTGCTGACTCACTAGCGGTCACAGATACGCAGTATTTT.

The chain employs TRBV12-3 or TRBV12-4 and TRBJ1-6; TRBD1 might be the D (6 bases). V was cut by 4 bases and J by 10 bases, with 17 bases left in between. The CDR3 length is 15 residues. CDR3 DNA: TGTGCCAGCAGTTCCTGGACAGTGCAGGACTCACCCCTCCACTTT. Translated, it gives CASSSWTVQDSPLHF.

In its sample, this clonotype was seen many times. This chain links TRBV28 with TRBJ2-3; no clear D. Germline V gene data show CDR1 as MDHEN and CDR2 as SYDVKM. Trimming took off 3 bases at V and 4 bases at J, with 8 bases between the two ends. CDR3 length: 13 residues. As DNA, the CDR3 is TGTGCCAGCAGTTTGGGCGGATCAGATACGCAGTATTTT. Residues: CASSLGGSDTQYF.

The rearrangement joins TRBV5-1 to TRBJ1-1; D may be TRBD1 (5 bases). Germline V lookup: CDR1 SGHRS, CDR2 YFSETQ. The CDR3 has 15 amino acids. The V end lost 4 bases, the J end lost 4 bases, and 17 bases lay between the germline ends. In nucleotides, the CDR3 is TGCGCCAGCAGCCACGGTTCGGGGGGAAGCACTGAAGCTTTCTTT. This sequence encodes CASSHGSGGSTEAFF.

This clonotype was seen ten or more times. The rearrangement joins TRBV2 to TRBJ2-3, with 8 bases matching TRBD1. Per the germline V gene, CDR1 is SNHLY and CDR2 is FYNNEI. This CDR3 contains 13 residues. V shed 5 bases, J shed 5 bases, and the junction held 3 bases outside the gene matches. The CDR3 loop reads CASSLDREDTQYF. CDR3 in DNA: TGTGCCAGCAGTCTGGACAGGGAAGATACGCAGTATTTT.

The chain employs TRBV12-3 or TRBV12-4 and TRBJ2-1, with 9 bases matching TRBD1. V shed 5 bases and J 15 bases; nucleotides not matched to a gene: 11. This CDR3 is built from 13 residues. In nucleotides, the CDR3 is TGTGCCAGCAGTATGATACAGGGGGCCGGGGCGTTCTTC. Translated: CASSMIQGAGAFF.

This clonotype came up many times. This chain connects TRBV6-1 to TRBJ2-3; 8 nucleotides match TRBD1. The trim removed 6 bases at V and 2 bases at J, leaving 13 bases unmatched. The CDR3 runs 17 residues. Germline CDR1 is MNHNS and CDR2 is SASEGT. The CDR3 DNA reads as TGTGCCAGCAGAAATCGGAAGACAGGGGCGCACACAGATACGCAGTATTTT. Encoded protein: CASRNRKTGAHTDTQYF.

The chain recombines TRBV28 with TRBJ1-3; D possibly corresponds to TRBD1 (5 bases). Germline V lookup: CDR1 MDHEN, CDR2 SYDVKM. This CDR3 region has 16 residues. V was clipped by 1 base and J by 5 bases, with 15 bases between them. The CDR3 sequence: CASSLFRGTDRNTIYF. The CDR3 coding sequence is TGTGCCAGCAGTTTATTCCGGGGAACGGACAGAAACACCATATATTTT. The full variable domain, with the rest looked up from reference TRBV28 and TRBJ1-3, is DVKVTQSSRYLVKRTGEKVFLECVQDMDHENMFWYRQDPGLGLRLIYFSYDVKMKEKGDIPEGYSVSREKKERFSLILESASTNQTSMYLCASSLFRGTDRNTIYFGEGSWLTVV.

This clonotype showed up many times. J is TRBJ2-7 and V is TRBV12-5; D is undetermined. This CDR3 is 13 amino acids long. Germline-derived CDR1 and CDR2 are LGHNT and FRNRAP. V shed 2 bases and J shed 3 bases, with 8 bases lying between them. CDR3 in DNA: TGTGCTAGTGGTTTGAGGCAGAGCTACGAGCAGTACTTC. It is translated as CASGLRQSYEQYF.

The chain recombines TRBV19 with TRBJ2-1; unclear D gene. The CDR3 has 16 amino acids. Germline loops: CDR1 LNHDA, CDR2 SQIVND (reference sequence). The V end was cut by 5 bases, the J end by 0 bases, with 14 bases between. The CDR3 loop is CASSPLWRSSYNEQFF. The CDR3 bases are TGTGCCAGTAGTCCCCTCTGGCGGAGCTCCTACAATGAGCAGTTCTTC.

Ten or more counts support this clonotype. This chain links TRBV6-1 with TRBJ2-1, with TRBD1 identical over 7 bases. With V trimmed by 6 bases and J by 5 bases, 13 bases remained unmatched. This CDR3 comprises 16 residues. The germline CDR1 and CDR2 sequences are MNHNS and SASEGT. This CDR3 is CASRSYSTGSNNEQFF. Here the CDR3 DNA reads TGTGCCAGCAGGTCATATTCGACAGGGTCCAACAATGAGCAGTTCTTC.

CDR3 protein: CASSLWGVGFIGELFF. The CDR3 DNA is TGTGCCAGCAGTTTATGGGGGGTTGGGTTCATCGGGGAGCTGTTTTTT. This chain uses TRBV27 with TRBJ2-2; a weak D match, TRBD2 (6 bases). Germline V gene lookup returns CDR1 MNHEY and CDR2 SMNVEV (reference sequence). The CDR3 is 16 amino acids. Trimming took off 1 base at V and 7 bases at J, with 16 bases between the two ends.